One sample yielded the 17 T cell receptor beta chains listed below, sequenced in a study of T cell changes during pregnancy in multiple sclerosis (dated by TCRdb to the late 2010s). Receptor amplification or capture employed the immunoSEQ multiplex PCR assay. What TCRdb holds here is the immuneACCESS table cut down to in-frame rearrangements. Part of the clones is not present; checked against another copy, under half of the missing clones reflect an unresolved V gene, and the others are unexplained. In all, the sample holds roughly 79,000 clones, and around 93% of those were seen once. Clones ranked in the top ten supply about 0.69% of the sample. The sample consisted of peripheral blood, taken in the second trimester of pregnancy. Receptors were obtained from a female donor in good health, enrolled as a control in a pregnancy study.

The CDR3 DNA reads as TGTGCCACCAGCAGAGATTCGGGACTAGCGGGGGGGCAAGGGGGTGAGCAGTTCTTC. This encodes CATSRDSGLAGGQGGEQFF. This sequence joins TRBV15 and TRBJ2-1; 16 bases agree with TRBD2. The trim removed 0 bases at V and 9 bases at J, leaving 11 bases unmatched. The CDR3 spans 19 residues. Germline V lookup: CDR1 LNHNV, CDR2 YYDKDF (reference sequence).

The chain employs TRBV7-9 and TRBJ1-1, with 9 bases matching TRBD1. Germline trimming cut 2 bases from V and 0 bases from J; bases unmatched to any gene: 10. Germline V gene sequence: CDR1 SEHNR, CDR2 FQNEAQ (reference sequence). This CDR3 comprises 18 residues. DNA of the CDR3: TGTGCCAGCAGCTTACGCCGGGGACAGGGAAGCATGAACACTGAAGCTTTCTTT. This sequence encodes CASSLRRGQGSMNTEAFF.

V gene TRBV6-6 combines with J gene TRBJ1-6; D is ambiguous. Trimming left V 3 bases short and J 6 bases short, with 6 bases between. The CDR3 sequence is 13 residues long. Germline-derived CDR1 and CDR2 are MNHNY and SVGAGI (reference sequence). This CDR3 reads CASSYEINSPLHF. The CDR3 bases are TGTGCCAGCAGTTATGAGATTAATTCACCCCTCCACTTT.

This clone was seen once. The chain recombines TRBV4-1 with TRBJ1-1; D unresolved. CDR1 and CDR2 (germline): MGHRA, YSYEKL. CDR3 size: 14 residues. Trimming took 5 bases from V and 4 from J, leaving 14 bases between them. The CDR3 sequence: CASSSPLRGTEAFF. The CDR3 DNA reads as TGCGCCAGCAGCTCCCCCCTGCGGGGCACTGAAGCTTTCTTT.

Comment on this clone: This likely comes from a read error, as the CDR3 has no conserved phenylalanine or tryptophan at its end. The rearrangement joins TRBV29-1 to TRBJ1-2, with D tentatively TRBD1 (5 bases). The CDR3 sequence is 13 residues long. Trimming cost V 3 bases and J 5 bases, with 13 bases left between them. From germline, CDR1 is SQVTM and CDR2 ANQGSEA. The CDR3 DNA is TGCAGCGTTGATATTGGGACTAGGTATGGCTACACCCTC. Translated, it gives CSVDIGTRYGYTL.

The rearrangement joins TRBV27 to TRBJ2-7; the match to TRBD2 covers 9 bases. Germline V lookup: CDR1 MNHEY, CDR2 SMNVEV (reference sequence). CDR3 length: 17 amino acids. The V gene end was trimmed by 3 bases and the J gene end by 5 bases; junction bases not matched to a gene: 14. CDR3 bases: TGTGCCAGCAGTTTGGGGGCGGGGGGGGCGGATAGGGACGAGCAGTACTTC. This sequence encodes CASSLGAGGADRDEQYF.

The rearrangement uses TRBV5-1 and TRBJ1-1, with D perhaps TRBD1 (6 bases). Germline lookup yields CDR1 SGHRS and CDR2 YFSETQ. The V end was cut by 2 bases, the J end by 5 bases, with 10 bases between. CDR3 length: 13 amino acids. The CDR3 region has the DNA TGCGCCAGCAGCTTCTCAAGGGGGACTGAAGCTTTCTTT. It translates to CASSFSRGTEAFF.

CDR3 in amino acids: CASSQVVGDTQYF. The CDR3 DNA sequence: TGTGCCAGCAGCCAGGTAGTCGGAGATACGCAGTATTTT. The chain links TRBV4-2 to TRBJ2-3, with D hard to call. V lost 3 bases and J 5 bases, leaving 9 bases between the germline ends. The CDR3 covers 13 residues. The germline CDR1 and CDR2 sequences are LGHNA and YNFKEQ.

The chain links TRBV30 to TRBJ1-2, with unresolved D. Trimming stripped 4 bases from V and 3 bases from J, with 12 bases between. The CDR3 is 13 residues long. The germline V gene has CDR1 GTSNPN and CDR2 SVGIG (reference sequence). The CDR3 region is CAWMRGSDYGYTF. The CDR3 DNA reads TGTGCCTGGATGCGGGGAAGTGACTATGGCTACACCTTC.

CDR3 DNA: TGTGCCAGCAGCTACCAGGGACAGGGCGAGATTACCCAGCATTTT. This encodes CASSYQGQGEITQHF. This rearrangement joins TRBV5-4 to TRBJ1-5; TRBD1 agrees at 9 bases. The CDR3 is 15 residues long. CDR1 and CDR2 from the germline V gene are SGHNT and YYREEE (reference sequence). V was clipped by 3 bases and J by 11 bases; unmatched bases: 12.

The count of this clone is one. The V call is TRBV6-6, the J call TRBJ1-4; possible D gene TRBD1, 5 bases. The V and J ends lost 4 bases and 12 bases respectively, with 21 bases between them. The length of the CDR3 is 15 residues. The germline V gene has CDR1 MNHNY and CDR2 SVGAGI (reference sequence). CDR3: CASSSPREALGELFF. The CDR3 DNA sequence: TGTGCCAGCAGTTCCCCGCGCGAGGCGCTAGGGGAACTGTTTTTT.

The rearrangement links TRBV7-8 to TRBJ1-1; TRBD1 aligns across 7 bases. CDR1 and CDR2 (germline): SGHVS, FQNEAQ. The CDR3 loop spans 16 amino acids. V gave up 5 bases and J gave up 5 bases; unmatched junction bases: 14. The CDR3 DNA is TGTGCCAGCAGCCGCGAGGGGGCGGGTTATGGAACTGAAGCTTTCTTT. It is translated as CASSREGAGYGTEAFF.

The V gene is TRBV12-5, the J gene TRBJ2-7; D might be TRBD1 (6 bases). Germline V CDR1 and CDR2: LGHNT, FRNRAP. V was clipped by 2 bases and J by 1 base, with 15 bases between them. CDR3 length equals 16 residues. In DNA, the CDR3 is TGTGCTAGTGGTTTGTCCGGGACACCGAATTCCTACGAGCAGTACTTC. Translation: CASGLSGTPNSYEQYF.

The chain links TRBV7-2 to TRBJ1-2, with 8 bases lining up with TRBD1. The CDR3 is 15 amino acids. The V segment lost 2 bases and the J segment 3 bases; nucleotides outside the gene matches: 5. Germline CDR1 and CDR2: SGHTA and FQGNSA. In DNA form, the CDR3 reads TGTGCCAGCAGCTTAAGCAGGGGGCGGTACTATGGCTACACCTTC. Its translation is CASSLSRGRYYGYTF. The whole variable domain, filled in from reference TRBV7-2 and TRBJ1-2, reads GAGVSQSPSNKVTEKGKDVELRCDPISGHTALYWYRQSLGQGLEFLIYFQGNSAPDKSGLPSDRFSAERTGGSVSTLTIQRTQQEDSAVYLCASSLSRGRYYGYTFGSGTRLTVV.

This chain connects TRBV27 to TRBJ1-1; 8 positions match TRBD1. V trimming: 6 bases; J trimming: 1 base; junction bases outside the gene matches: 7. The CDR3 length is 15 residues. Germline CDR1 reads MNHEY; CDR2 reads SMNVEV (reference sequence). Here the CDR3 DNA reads TGTGCCAGCAGAACAGGGGGGCAGGCGAACACTGAAGCTTTCTTT. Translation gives CASRTGGQANTEAFF.

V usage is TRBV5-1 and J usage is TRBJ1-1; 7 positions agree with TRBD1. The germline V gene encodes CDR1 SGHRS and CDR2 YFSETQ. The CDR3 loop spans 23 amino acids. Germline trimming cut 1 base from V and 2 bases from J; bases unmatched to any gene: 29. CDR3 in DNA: TGCGCCAGCAGCTTGCCTGGTTTGAGGGACAGCGATCCCAACTCGGGATTAAACACTGAAGCTTTCTTT. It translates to CASSLPGLRDSDPNSGLNTEAFF.

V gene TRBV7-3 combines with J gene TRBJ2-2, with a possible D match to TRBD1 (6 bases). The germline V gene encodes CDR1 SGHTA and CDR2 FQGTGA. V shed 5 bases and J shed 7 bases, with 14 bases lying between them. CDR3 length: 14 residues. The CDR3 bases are TGTGCCAGCAGCCCAGGACAGTTAAGCGGGGAGCTGTTTTTT. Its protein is CASSPGQLSGELFF.